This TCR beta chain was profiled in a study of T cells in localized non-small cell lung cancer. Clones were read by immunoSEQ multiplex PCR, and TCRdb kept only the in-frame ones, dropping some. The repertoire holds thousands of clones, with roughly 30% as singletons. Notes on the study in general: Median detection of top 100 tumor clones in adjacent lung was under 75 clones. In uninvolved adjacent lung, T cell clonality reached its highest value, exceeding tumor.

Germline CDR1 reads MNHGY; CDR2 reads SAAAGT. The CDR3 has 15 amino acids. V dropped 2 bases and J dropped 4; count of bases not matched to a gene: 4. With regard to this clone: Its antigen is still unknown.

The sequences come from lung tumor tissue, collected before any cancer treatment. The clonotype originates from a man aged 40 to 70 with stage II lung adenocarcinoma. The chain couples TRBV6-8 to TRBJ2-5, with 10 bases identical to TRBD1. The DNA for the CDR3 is TGTGCCAGCAGTTACAGGACAGGGGGTGGAGAGACCCAGTACTTC. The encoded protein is CASSYRTGGGETQYF.